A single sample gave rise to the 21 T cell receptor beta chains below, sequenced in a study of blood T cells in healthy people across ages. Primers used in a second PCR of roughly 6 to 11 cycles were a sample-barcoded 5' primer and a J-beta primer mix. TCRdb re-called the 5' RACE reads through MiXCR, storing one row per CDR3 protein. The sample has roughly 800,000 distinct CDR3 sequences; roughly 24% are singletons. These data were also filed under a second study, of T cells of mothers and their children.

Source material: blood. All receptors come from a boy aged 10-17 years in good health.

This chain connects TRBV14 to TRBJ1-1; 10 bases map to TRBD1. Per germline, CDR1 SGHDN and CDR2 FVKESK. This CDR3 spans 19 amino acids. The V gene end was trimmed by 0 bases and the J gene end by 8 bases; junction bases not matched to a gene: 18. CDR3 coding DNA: TGTGCCAGCAGCCAAGACAGGTGGTGGGGACAGGGGCCGATAAAGGAAGCTTTCTTT. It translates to CASSQDRWWGQGPIKEAFF.

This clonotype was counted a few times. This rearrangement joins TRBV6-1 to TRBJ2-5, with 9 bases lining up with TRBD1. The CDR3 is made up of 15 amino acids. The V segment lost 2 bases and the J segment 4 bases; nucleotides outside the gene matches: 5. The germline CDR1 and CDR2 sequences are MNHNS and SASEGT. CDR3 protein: CASSETGGRRETQYF. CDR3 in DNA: TGTGCCAGCAGTGAAACAGGGGGCCGGCGAGAGACCCAGTACTTC.

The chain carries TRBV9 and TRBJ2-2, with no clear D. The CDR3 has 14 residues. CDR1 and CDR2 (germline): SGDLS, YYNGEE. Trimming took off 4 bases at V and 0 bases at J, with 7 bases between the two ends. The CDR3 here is CASSPHSNTGELFF. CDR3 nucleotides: TGTGCCAGCAGCCCCCATTCGAACACCGGGGAGCTGTTTTTT.

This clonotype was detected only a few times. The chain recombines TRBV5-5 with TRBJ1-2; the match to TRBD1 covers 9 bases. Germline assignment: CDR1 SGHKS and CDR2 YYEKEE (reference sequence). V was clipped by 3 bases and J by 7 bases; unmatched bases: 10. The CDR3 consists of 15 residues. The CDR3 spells CASSSLRDRVAGYTF. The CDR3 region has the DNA TGTGCCAGCAGCTCTTTGCGGGACAGGGTTGCTGGCTACACCTTC.

The CDR3 bases are TGCGCCAGCAGCTTGAGTGTGGGACTCTACGAGCAGTACTTC. Translating it yields CASSLSVGLYEQYF. The chain couples TRBV5-1 to TRBJ2-7; weak D call: TRBD2 (6 bases). The CDR3 sequence is 14 residues long. V gave up 1 base and J gave up 3 bases, with 11 bases separating them. CDR1 is SGHRS, CDR2 YFSETQ, per germline.

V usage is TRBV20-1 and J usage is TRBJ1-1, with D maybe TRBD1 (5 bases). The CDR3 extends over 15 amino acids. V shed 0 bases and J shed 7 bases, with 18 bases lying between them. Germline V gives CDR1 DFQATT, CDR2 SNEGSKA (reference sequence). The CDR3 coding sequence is TGCAGTGCTAGAGATTATGGGGCAGGGTGGGGTGAAGCTTTCTTT. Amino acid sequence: CSARDYGAGWGEAFF.

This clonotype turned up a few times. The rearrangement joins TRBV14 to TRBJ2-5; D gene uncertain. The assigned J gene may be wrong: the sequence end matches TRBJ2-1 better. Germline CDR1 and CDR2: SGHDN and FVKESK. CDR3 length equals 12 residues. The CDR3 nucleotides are TGTGCCAGCAGCCAAGTGTTGTATGAGCAGTTCTTC. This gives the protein CASSQVLYEQFF.

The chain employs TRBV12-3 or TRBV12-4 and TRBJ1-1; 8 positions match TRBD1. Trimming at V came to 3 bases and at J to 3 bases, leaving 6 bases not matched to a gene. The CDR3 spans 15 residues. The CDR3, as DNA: TGTGCCAGCAGTTTTCGGACAGGGTGGGACACTGAAGCTTTCTTT. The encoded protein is CASSFRTGWDTEAFF.

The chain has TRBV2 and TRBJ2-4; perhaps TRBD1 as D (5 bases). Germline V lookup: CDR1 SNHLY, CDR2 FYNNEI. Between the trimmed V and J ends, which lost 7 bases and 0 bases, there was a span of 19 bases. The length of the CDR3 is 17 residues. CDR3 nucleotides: TGTGCCAGCATGGGAATCTCGGACAACAGAGCCAAAAACATTCAGTACTTC. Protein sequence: CASMGISDNRAKNIQYF.

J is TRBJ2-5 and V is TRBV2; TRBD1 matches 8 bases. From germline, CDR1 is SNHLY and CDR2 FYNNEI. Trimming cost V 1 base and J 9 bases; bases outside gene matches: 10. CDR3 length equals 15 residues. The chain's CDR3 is CASSEGGTGNVAQYF. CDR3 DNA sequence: TGTGCCAGCAGTGAAGGGGGGACAGGTAACGTGGCCCAGTACTTC.

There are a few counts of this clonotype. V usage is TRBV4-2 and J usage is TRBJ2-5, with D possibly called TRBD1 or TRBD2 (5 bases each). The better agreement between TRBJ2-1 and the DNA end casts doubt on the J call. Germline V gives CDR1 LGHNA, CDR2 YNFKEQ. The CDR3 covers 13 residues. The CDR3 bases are TGTGCCAGCAGCAAGGGTCGGGGCTTTGAGCAGTTCTTC. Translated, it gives CASSKGRGFEQFF.

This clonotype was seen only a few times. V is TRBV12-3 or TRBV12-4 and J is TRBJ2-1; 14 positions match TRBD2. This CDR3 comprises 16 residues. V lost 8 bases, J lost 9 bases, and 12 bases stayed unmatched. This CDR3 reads CASDSRLAGGVGEQFF. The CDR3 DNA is TGTGCCAGCGACAGCCGACTAGCGGGAGGGGTCGGTGAGCAGTTCTTC.

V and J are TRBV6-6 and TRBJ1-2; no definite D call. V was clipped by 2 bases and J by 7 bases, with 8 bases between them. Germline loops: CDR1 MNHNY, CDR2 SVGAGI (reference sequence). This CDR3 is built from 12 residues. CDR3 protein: CASSYPDPGYTF. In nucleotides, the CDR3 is TGTGCCAGCAGTTACCCTGATCCTGGCTACACCTTC.

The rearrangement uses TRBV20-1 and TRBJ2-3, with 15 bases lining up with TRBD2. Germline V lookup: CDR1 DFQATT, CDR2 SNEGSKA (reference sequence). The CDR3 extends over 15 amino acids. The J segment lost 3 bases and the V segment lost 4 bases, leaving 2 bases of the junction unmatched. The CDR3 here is CSATGLAGGTDTQYF. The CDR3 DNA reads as TGCAGTGCTACGGGACTAGCGGGAGGAACAGATACGCAGTATTTT.

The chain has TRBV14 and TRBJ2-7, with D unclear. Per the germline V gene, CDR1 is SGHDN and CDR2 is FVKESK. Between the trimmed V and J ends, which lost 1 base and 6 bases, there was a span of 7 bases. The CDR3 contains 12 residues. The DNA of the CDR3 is TGTGCCAGCAGCCAAGTCATAGGCGAGCAGTACTTC. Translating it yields CASSQVIGEQYF. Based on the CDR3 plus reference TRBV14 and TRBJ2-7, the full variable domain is EAGVTQFPSHSVIEKGQTVTLRCDPISGHDNLYWYRRVMGKEIKFLLHFVKESKQDESGMPNNRFLAERTGGTYSTLKVQPAELEDSGVYFCASSQVIGEQYFGPGTRLTVT.

Here the CDR3 DNA reads TGTGCCAGCAGCTTAGAACCGGGACTTCCCTACGAGCAGTACTTC. Protein sequence: CASSLEPGLPYEQYF. This sequence joins TRBV7-2 and TRBJ2-7; weak D call: TRBD2 (6 bases). V was cut by 1 base and J by 2 bases, with 12 bases left in between. Germline lookup yields CDR1 SGHTA and CDR2 FQGNSA. The CDR3 runs to 15 residues. The whole variable domain, filled in from reference TRBV7-2 and TRBJ2-7, reads GAGVSQSPSNKVTEKGKDVELRCDPISGHTALYWYRQSLGQGLEFLIYFQGNSAPDKSGLPSDRFSAERTGGSVSTLTIQRTQQEDSAVYLCASSLEPGLPYEQYFGPGTRLTVT.

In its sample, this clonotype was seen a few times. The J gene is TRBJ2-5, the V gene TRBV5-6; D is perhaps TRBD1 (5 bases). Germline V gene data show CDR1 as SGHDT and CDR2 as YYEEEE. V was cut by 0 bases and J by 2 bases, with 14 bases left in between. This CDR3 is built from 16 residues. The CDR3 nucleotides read TGTGCCAGCAGCTTGGGGAGAAGGGGTTGGCAAGAGACCCAGTACTTC. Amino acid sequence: CASSLGRRGWQETQYF.

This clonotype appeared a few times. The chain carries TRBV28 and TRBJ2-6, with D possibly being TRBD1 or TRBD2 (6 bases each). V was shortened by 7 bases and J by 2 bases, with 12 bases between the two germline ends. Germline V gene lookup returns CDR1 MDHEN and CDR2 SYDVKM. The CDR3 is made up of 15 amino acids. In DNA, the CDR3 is TGTGCCAGCATTTCGAGGGGGGCTGGGGCCAACGTCCTGACTTTC. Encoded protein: CASISRGAGANVLTF.

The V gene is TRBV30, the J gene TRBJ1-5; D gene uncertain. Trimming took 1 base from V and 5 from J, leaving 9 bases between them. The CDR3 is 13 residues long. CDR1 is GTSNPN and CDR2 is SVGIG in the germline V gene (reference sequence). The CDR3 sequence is CAWSGGWDQPQHF. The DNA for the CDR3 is TGTGCCTGGAGTGGAGGGTGGGATCAGCCCCAGCATTTT.

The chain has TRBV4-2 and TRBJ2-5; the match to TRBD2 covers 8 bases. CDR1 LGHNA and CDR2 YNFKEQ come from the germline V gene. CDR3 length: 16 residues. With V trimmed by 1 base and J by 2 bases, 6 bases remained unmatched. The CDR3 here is CASSQVGRGGQETQYF. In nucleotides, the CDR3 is TGTGCCAGCAGCCAAGTCGGGAGGGGAGGACAAGAGACCCAGTACTTC.

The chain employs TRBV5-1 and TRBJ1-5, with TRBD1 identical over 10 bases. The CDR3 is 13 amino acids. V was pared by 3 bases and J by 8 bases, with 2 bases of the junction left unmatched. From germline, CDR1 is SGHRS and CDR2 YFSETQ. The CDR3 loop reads CASSWDRGEPQHF. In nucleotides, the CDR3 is TGCGCCAGCAGCTGGGACAGGGGTGAGCCCCAGCATTTT.